This T cell receptor beta chain was sequenced for a study of cytomegalovirus exposure and HLA in healthy donors. Primers for the PCR totalled 60 Vbeta and 13 Jbeta. Some clones are missing from TCRdb's copy, which holds only in-frame ones; the method was immunoSEQ multiplex PCR. There are some 110,000 clones in the sample; around 80% occur only once, and less than 2.5% lies in the top ten. This CDR3 region has 14 residues. Germline assignment: CDR1 SQVTM and CDR2 ANQGSEA. The V and J ends lost 5 bases and 0 bases respectively, with 11 bases between them. The source of this sequence is a man aged 50-60 years in good health and CMV-seronegative. The chain couples TRBV29-1 to TRBJ1-5, with D maybe TRBD1 (5 bases). Source material: PBMCs. The CDR3 reads CSVLTDTSNQPQHF. CDR3 coding DNA: TGCAGCGTTTTGACAGATACTAGCAATCAGCCCCAGCATTTT.